The rows below give T cell receptor beta chains drawn from one sample of a study of T cell responses to AZD1222 COVID-19 vaccine. The method was immunoSEQ multiplex PCR; TCRdb's version includes in-frame clones alone and lacks a portion of them. The sample records about 150,000 clones, over 80% being singletons. The specimen was peripheral blood, collected 28 days after the second AZD1222 dose. The receptors stem from an adult who received the AZD1222 COVID-19 vaccine. CDR3s include the opening cysteine and the closing phenylalanine or tryptophan. The order of the fields is V gene, J gene, clone size, D gene, CDR3 protein, CDR3 DNA. The D gene is left open where the match is weak. Only some rows state a clone size, as once, few, many or a class for expanded clones.

V: TRBV6-2/TRBV6-3; J: TRBJ2-1; size: NA; D: NA; CDR3: CASSLGRNEQFF; DNA: TGTGCCAGCAGTTTGGGACGGAATGAGCAGTTCTTC
V: TRBV5-1; J: TRBJ2-7; size: NA; D: NA; CDR3: CASSEETRREQYF; DNA: TGCGCCAGCAGCGAGGAGACTAGACGCGAGCAGTACTTC
V: TRBV4-1; J: TRBJ2-5; size: NA; D: NA; CDR3: CASSQGLGETQYF; DNA: TGCGCCAGCAGCCAGGGTTTGGGGGAGACCCAGTACTTC
V: TRBV7-8; J: TRBJ2-1; size: NA; D: NA; CDR3: CASSLLASYNEQFF; DNA: TGTGCCAGCAGCTTACTAGCATCGTACAATGAGCAGTTCTTC
V: TRBV7-9; J: TRBJ1-1; size: NA; D: TRBD1; CDR3: CASSLAGTGAVAFF; DNA: TGTGCCAGCAGCTTAGCGGGGACAGGGGCGGTAGCTTTCTTT
V: TRBV7-9; J: TRBJ2-7; size: NA; D: TRBD1; CDR3: CASSSTGGATDEQYF; DNA: TGTGCCAGCAGCTCGACAGGGGGCGCGACGGACGAGCAGTACTTC
V: TRBV2; J: TRBJ1-2; size: NA; D: TRBD1; CDR3: CAPKRTGGQGYTF; DNA: TGTGCCCCCAAGAGGACAGGGGGTCAAGGCTACACCTTC
V: TRBV5-6; J: TRBJ2-1; size: NA; D: TRBD2; CDR3: CASSLANVGSGRTYNEQFF; DNA: TGTGCCAGCAGCTTGGCCAACGTCGGTAGCGGGAGGACCTACAATGAGCAGTTCTTC
V: TRBV19; J: TRBJ2-3; size: NA; D: NA; CDR3: CASSRERADTQYF; DNA: TGTGCCAGTAGTAGGGAGAGAGCAGATACGCAGTATTTT
V: TRBV9; J: TRBJ1-4; size: NA; D: TRBD1; CDR3: CASSVGTGTNEKLFF; DNA: TGTGCCAGCAGCGTAGGGACAGGGACTAATGAAAAACTGTTTTTT
V: TRBV18; J: TRBJ1-3; size: NA; D: NA; CDR3: CASSRNSGETNSGNTIYF; DNA: TGTGCCAGCTCACGGAATTCGGGGGAGACCAACTCTGGAAACACCATATATTTT
V: TRBV9; J: TRBJ2-3; size: NA; D: NA; CDR3: CASKNTQYF; DNA: TGTGCCAGCAAGAATACGCAGTATTTT
V: TRBV5-1; J: TRBJ2-7; size: once; D: NA; CDR3: CASSNPRGQGSQEQYF; DNA: TGCGCCAGCAGCAACCCACGGGGACAAGGTTCGCAAGAGCAGTACTTC
V: TRBV19; J: TRBJ1-5; size: NA; D: NA; CDR3: CASSIDRVGGISNQPQHF; DNA: TGTGCCAGTAGTATCGATAGGGTCGGGGGTATTAGCAATCAGCCCCAGCATTTT
V: TRBV29-1; J: TRBJ2-7; size: NA; D: TRBD1; CDR3: CSGTGVSDEQYF; DNA: TGCAGCGGTACAGGGGTGTCCGACGAGCAGTACTTC